This TCR beta chain was sequenced for a study of metastatic and nonmetastatic thyroid tumors. Study information: Blood and tumor or nodule tissue repertoires from malignant and benign thyroid patients were compared. General study findings and limits: Malignant tumors reportedly showed significantly higher TCR beta diversity than benign nodules in both blood and tumor.

No patient received treatment before thyroid surgery. In the original analysis: The study's classifier, a distant-metastasis tool for papillary thyroid cancer, was built using CDR3 differences across clinicopathological groups. Via MiXCR, TCRdb re-called the PCR reads. The V and J calls follow TCRdb's processing rather than the paper's. The data contain roughly 20,000 clones, more than 30% of them singletons. The CDR3 has 15 residues. Trimming removed 0 bases at V and 4 bases at J, with 13 bases between. The germline gives CDR1 SGDLS, CDR2 YYNGEE. The sample holds many counts of this clone. Its antigen is currently unknown.

The chain recombines TRBV9 with TRBJ1-2; a possible D gene is TRBD1 (6 bases). The TCR comes from a female donor with papillary thyroid cancer or a benign thyroid nodule (not recorded which). Some clones in this sample may be carry-over from other donors' samples. Specimen: tumor tissue. The CDR3 sequence: CASSVGTDYSYGYTF. CDR3 sequence (DNA): TGTGCCAGCAGCGTAGGGACAGATTATTCCTATGGCTACACCTTC.